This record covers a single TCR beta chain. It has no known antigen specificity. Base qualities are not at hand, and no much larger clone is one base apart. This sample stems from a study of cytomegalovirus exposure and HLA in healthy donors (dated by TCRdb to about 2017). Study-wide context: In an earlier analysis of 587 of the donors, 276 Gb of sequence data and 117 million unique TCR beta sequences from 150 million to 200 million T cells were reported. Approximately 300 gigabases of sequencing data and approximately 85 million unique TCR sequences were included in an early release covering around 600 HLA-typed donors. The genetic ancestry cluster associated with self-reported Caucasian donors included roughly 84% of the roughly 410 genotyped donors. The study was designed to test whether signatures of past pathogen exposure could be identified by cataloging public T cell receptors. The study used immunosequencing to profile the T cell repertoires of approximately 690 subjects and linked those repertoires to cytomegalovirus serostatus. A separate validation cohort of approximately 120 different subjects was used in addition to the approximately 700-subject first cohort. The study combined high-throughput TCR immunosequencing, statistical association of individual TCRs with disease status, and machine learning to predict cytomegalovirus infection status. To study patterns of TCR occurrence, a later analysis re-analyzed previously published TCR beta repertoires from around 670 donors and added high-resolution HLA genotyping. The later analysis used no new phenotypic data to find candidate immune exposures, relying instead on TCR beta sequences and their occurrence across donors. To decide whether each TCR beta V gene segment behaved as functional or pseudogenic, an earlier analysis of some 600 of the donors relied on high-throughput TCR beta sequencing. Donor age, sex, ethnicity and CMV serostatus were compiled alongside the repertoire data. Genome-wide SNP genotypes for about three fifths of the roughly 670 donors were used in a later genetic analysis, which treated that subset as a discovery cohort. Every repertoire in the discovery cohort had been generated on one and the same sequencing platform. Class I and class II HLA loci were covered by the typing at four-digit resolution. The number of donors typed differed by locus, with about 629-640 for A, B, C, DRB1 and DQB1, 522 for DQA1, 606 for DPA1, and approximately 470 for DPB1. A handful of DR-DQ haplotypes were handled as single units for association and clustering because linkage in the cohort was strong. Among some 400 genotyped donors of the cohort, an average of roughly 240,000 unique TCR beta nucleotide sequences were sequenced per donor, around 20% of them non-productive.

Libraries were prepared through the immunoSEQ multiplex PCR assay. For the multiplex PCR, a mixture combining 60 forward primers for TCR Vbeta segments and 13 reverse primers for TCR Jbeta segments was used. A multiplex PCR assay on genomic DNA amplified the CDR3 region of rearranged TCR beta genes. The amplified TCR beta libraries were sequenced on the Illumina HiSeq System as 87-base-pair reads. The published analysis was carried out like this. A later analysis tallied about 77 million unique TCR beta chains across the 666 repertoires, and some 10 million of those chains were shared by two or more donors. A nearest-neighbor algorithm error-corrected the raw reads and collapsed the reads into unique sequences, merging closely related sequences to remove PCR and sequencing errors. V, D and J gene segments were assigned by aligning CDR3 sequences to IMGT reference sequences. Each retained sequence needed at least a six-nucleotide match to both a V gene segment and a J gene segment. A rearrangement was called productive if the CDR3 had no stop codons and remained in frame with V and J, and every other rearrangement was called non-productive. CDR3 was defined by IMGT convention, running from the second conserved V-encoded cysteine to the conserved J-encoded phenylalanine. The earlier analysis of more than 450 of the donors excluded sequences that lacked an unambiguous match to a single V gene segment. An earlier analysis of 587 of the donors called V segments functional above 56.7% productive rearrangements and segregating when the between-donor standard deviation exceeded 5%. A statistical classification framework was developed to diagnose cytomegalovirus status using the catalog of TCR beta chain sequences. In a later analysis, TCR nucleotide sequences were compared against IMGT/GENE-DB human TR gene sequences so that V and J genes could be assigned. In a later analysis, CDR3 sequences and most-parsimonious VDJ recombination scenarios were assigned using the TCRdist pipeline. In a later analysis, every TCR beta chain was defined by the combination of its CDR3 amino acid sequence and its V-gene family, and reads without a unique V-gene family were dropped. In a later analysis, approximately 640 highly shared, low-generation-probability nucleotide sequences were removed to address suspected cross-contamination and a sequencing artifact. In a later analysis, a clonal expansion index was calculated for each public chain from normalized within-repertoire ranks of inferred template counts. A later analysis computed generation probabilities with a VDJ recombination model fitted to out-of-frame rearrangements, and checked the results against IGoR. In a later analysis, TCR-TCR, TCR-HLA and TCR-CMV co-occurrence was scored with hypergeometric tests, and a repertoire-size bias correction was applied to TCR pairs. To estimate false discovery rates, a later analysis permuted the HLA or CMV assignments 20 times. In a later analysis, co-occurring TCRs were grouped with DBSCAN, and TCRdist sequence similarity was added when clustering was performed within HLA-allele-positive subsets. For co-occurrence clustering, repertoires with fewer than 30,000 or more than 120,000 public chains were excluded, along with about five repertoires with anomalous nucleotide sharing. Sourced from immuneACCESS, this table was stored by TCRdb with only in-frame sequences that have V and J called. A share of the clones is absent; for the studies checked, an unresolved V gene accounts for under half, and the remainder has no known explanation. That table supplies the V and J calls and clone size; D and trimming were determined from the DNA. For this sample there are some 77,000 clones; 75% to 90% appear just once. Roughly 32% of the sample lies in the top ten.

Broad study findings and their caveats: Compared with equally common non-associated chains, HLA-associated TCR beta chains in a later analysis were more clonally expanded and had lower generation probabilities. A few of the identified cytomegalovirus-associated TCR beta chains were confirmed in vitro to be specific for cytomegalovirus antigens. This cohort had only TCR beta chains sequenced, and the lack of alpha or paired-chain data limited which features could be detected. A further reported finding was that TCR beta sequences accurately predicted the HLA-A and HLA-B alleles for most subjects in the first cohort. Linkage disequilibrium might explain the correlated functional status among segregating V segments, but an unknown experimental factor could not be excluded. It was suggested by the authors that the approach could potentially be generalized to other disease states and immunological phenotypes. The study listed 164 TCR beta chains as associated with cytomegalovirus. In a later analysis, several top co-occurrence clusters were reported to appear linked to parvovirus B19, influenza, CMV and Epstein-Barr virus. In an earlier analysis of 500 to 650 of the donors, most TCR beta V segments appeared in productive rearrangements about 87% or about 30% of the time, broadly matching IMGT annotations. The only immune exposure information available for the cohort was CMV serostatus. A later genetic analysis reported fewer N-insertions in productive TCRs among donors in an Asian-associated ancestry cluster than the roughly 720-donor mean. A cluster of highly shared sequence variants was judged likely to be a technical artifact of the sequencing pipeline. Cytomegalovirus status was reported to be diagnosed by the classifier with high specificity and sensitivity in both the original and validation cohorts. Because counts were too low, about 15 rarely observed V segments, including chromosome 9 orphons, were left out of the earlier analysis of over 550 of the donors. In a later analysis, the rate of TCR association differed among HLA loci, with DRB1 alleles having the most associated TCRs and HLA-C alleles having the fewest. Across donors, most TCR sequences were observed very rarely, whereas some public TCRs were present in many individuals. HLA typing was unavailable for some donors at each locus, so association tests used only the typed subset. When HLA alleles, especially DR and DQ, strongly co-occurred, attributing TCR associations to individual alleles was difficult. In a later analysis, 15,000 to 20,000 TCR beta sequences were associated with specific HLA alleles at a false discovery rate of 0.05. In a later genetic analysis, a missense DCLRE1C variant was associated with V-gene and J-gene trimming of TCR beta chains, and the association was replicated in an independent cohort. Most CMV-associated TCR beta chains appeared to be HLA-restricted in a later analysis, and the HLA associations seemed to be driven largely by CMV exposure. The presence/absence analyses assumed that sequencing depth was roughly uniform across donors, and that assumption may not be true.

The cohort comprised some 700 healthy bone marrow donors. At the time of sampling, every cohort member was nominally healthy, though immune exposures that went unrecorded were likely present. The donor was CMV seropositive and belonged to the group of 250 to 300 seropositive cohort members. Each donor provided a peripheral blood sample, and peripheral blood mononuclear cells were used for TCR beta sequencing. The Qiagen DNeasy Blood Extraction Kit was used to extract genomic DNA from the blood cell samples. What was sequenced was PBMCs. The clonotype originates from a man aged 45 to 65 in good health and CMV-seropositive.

Here is the DNA: TGTGCCTGGAGTGGGGGACAGGGAGTCGAGCAGTACTTC. Its translation reads: CAWSGGQGVEQYF. This receptor chain uses TRBV30 and TRBJ2-7; TRBD1 fits 9 bases in the junction. From a lookup of the germline V gene (reference sequence), CDR1 and CDR2 are GTSNPN and SVGIG. From cysteine to phenylalanine, the CDR3 is 13 amino acids long. The only DNA kept is the CDR3, 39 bases in frame from the first base. Ends trimmed: V by 1 base, J by 6 bases; bases unmatched to a gene: 4.